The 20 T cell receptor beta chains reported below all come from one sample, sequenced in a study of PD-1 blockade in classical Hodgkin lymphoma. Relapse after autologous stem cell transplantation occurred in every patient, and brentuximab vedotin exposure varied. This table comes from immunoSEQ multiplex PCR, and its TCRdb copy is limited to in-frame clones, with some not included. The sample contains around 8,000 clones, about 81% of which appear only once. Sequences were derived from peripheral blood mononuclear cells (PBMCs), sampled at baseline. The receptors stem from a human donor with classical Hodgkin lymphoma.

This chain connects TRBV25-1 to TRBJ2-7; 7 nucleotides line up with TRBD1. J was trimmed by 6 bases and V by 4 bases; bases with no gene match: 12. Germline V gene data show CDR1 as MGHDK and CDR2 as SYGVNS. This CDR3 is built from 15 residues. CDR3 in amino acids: CASSASIGQAPEQYF. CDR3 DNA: TGTGCCAGCAGTGCCTCGATTGGACAGGCTCCCGAGCAGTACTTC.

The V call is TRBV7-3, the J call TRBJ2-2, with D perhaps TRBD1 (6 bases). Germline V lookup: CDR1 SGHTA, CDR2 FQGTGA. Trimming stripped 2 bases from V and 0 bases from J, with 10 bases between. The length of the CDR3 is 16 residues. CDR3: CASSLHGGANTGELFF. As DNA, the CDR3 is TGTGCCAGCAGCTTACATGGGGGCGCGAACACCGGGGAGCTGTTTTTT.

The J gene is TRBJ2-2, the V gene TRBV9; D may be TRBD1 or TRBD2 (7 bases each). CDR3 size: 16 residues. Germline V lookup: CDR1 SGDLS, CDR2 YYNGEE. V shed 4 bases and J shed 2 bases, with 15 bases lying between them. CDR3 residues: CASSFRGRGNTGELFF. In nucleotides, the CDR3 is TGTGCCAGCAGCTTCAGGGGGAGGGGAAACACCGGGGAGCTGTTTTTT.

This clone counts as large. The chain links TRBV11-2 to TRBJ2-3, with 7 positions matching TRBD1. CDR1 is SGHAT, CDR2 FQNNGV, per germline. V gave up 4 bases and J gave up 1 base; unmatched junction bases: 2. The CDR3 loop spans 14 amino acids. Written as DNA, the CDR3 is TGTGCCAGCAGCTACGGACAGGGCACAGATACGCAGTATTTT. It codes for CASSYGQGTDTQYF. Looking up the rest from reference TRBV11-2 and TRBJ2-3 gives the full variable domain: EAGVAQSPRYKIIEKRQSVAFWCNPISGHATLYWYQQILGQGPKLLIQFQNNGVVDDSQLPKDRFSAERLKGVDSTLKIQPAKLEDSAVYLCASSYGQGTDTQYFGPGTRLTVL.

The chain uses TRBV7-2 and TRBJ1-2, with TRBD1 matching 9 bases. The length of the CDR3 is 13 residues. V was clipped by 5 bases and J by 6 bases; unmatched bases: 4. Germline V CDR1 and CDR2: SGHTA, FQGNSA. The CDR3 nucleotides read TGTGCCAGCAGCATCGGACAGGGGAATGGCTACACCTTC. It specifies CASSIGQGNGYTF.

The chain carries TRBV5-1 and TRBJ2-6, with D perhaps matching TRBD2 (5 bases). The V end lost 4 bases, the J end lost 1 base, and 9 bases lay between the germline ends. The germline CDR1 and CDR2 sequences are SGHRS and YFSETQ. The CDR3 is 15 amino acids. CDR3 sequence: CASSPGNSGANVLTF. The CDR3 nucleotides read TGCGCCAGCAGCCCCGGGAATTCTGGGGCCAACGTCCTGACTTTC.

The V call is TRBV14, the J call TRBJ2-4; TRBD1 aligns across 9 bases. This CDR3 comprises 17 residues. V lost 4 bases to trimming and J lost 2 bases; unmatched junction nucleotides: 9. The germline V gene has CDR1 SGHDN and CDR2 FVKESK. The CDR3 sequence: CASSLLGQGRSKNIQYF. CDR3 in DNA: TGTGCCAGCAGCCTGCTCGGACAGGGGAGATCCAAAAACATTCAGTACTTC.

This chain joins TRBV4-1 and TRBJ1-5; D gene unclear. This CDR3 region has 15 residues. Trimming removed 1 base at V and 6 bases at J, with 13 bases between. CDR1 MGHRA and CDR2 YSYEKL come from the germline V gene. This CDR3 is CASSQAVKKVQPQHF. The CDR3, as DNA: TGCGCCAGCAGCCAAGCGGTGAAGAAGGTTCAGCCCCAGCATTTT.

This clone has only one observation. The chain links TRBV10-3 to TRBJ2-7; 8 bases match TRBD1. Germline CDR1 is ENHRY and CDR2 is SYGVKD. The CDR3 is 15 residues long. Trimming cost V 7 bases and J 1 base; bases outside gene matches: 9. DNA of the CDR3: TGTGCCATCACGGGGGTGACAGGGGATTCCTACGAGCAGTACTTC. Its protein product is CAITGVTGDSYEQYF.

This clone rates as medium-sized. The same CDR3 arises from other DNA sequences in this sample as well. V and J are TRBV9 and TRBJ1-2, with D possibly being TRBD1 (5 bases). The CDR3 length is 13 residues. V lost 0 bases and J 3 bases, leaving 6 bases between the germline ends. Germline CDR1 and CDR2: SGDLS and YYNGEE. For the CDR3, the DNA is TGTGCCAGCAGCGTAGGAGGGGACTATGGCTACACCTTC. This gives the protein CASSVGGDYGYTF.

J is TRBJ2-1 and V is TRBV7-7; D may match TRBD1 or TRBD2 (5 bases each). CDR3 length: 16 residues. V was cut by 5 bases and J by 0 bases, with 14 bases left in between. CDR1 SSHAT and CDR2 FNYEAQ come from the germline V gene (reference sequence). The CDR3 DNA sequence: TGTGCCAGCAGCCGTGAGAAGGGGAGCTCCTACAATGAGCAGTTCTTC. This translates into CASSREKGSSYNEQFF.

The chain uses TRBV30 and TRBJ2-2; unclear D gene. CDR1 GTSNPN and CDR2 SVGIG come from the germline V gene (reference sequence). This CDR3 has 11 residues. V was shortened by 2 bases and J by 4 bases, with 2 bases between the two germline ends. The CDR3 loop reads CAWSITGELFF. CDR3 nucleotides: TGTGCCTGGAGTATCACCGGGGAGCTGTTTTTT. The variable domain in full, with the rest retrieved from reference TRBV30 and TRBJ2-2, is SQTIHQWPATLVQPVGSPLSLECTVEGTSNPNLYWYRQAAGRGLQLLFYSVGIGQISSEVPQNLSASRPQDRQFILSSKKLLLSDSGFYLCAWSITGELFFGEGSRLTVL.

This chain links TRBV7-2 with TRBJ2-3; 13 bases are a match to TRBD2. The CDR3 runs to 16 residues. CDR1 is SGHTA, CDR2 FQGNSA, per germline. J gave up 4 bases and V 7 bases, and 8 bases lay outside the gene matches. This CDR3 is CASTRGGLAGSDTQYF. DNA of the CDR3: TGTGCCAGCACAAGGGGGGGACTAGCGGGGTCAGATACGCAGTATTTT. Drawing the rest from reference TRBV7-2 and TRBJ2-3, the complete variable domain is GAGVSQSPSNKVTEKGKDVELRCDPISGHTALYWYRQSLGQGLEFLIYFQGNSAPDKSGLPSDRFSAERTGGSVSTLTIQRTQQEDSAVYLCASTRGGLAGSDTQYFGPGTRLTVL.

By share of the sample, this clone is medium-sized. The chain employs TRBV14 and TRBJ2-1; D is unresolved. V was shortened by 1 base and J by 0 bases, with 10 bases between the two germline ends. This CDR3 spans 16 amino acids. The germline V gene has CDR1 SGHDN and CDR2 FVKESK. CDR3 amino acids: CASSQASRSSYNEQFF. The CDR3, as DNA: TGTGCCAGCAGCCAAGCTTCGCGGAGCTCCTACAATGAGCAGTTCTTC.

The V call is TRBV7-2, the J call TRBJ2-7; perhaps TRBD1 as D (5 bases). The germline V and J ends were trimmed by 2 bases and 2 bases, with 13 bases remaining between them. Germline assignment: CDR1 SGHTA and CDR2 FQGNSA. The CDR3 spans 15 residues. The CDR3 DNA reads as TGTGCCAGCAGCTTATCGGCAGGGAATCCCTACGAGCAGTACTTC. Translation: CASSLSAGNPYEQYF.

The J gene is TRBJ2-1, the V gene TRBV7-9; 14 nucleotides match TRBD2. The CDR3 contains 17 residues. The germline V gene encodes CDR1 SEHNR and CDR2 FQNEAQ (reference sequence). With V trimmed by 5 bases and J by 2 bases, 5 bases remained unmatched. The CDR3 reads CASSPRLAGGPYNEQFF. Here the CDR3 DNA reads TGTGCCAGCAGCCCCAGACTAGCGGGAGGGCCCTACAATGAGCAGTTCTTC.

CDR3 nucleotides: TGTGCCAGCAGTGTGGGCGGGTCGGGGAACACCGGGGAGCTGTTTTTT. Its protein is CASSVGGSGNTGELFF. The chain links TRBV2 to TRBJ2-2; D is perhaps TRBD2 (5 bases). Germline V gene sequence: CDR1 SNHLY, CDR2 FYNNEI. V was clipped by 4 bases and J by 1 base, with 13 bases between them. This CDR3 spans 16 amino acids.

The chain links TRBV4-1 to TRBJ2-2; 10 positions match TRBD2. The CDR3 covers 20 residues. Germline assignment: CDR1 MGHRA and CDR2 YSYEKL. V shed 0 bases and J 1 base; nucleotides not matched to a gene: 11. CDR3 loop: CASSQDSTSGRALNTGELFF. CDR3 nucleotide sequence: TGCGCCAGCAGCCAAGATTCGACGAGCGGGAGGGCCCTGAACACCGGGGAGCTGTTTTTT.

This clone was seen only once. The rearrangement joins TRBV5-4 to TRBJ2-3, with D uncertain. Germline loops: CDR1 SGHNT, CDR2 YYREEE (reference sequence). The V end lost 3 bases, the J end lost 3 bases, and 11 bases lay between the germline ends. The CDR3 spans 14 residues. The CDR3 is CASSSPTRTDTQYF. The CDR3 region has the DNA TGTGCCAGCAGCTCTCCGACCAGGACAGATACGCAGTATTTT.

The CDR3 DNA follows: TGCGCCAGCAGCCCCCGACAGGCCAGCGGAAACACCATATATTTT. This codes for CASSPRQASGNTIYF. The J gene is TRBJ1-3, the V gene TRBV4-3; D is possibly TRBD1 (6 bases). The germline gives CDR1 LGHNA, CDR2 YSLEER. The CDR3 length is 15 residues. V was pared by 4 bases and J by 4 bases, with 14 bases between.